A selection of T cell receptor beta chains follows, all from one sample in a study of cytomegalovirus exposure and HLA in healthy donors. Clones were sequenced by immunoSEQ multiplex PCR, and TCRdb holds only the in-frame ones, with some missing. Seen here are around 150,000 clones, roughly 90% observed once, and the top ten hold roughly 2%. Sequencing was performed on PBMCs. Receptor source: a woman aged 18-29 years in good health and CMV-seronegative. Each CDR3 is given with its conserved first and last residue. A D gene is named only where the DNA matches it firmly. Clone size is stated in some rows and not others, as once, few, many or a class when expanded.

v_call,d_call,cdr3_length,j_call,clone_size,cdr3_aa,cdr3_nt
TRBV28,NA,14,TRBJ1-1,once,CASSFPGLATEAFF,TGTGCCAGCAGTTTCCCTGGGCTGGCCACTGAAGCTTTCTTT
TRBV7-8,NA,16,TRBJ2-1,NA,CASSLSRGVSYNEQFF,TGTGCCAGCAGCTTGTCCAGGGGAGTATCCTACAATGAGCAGTTCTTC
TRBV6-5,NA,14,TRBJ2-2,NA,CASSRTPNTGELFF,TGTGCCAGCAGCCGGACACCGAACACCGGGGAGCTGTTTTTT
TRBV28,NA,11,TRBJ1-1,NA,CASSLAGGAFF,TGTGCCAGCAGTTTAGCGGGCGGAGCTTTCTTT
TRBV27,TRBD1,17,TRBJ1-5,NA,CASSLGTGQGWNQPQHF,TGTGCCAGCAGTTTGGGAACCGGACAGGGGTGGAATCAGCCCCAGCATTTT
TRBV27,TRBD2,16,TRBJ2-1,NA,CASSSPLAGGSDEQFF,TGTGCCAGCAGTTCCCCACTAGCGGGAGGGTCCGATGAGCAGTTCTTC
TRBV15,NA,12,TRBJ1-1,NA,CATSDRVQKAFF,TGTGCCACCAGCGACCGGGTCCAGAAAGCTTTCTTT
TRBV4-1,TRBD2,15,TRBJ2-7,NA,CASSQVTSGVYEQYF,TGCGCCAGCAGCCAAGTGACTAGCGGGGTGTACGAGCAGTACTTC
TRBV5-4,TRBD2,15,TRBJ2-5,NA,CASRSGTSGVETQYF,TGTGCCAGCAGGTCCGGGACTAGCGGTGTGGAGACCCAGTACTTC
TRBV6-1,NA,11,TRBJ2-1,few,CASSESRGRFF,TGTGCCAGCAGCGAGTCCAGGGGTAGGTTCTTC
TRBV27,NA,16,TRBJ2-2,NA,CASTPFGGPNTGELFF,TGTGCCAGCACCCCCTTCGGGGGTCCGAACACCGGGGAGCTGTTTTTT
TRBV10-3,NA,16,TRBJ2-4,NA,CAISVGVLSAKNIQYF,TGTGCCATCTCGGTCGGGGTGCTATCGGCCAAAAACATTCAGTACTTC
TRBV2,TRBD1,16,TRBJ1-3,NA,CASSAQGQGPGNTIYF,TGTGCCAGCAGCGCTCAAGGACAGGGACCTGGAAACACCATATATTTT
TRBV27,NA,13,TRBJ1-1,NA,CASSSHLNTEAFF,TGTGCCAGCAGTTCCCATTTGAACACTGAAGCTTTCTTT